One sample yielded the 13 T cell receptor beta chains listed below, sequenced in a study of Ad26.COV2.S vaccination and SARS-CoV-2 variants. TCRdb's copy holds only in-frame clones and misses some; the assay was immunoSEQ multiplex PCR. The sample has around 100,000 clones, over 60% seen once. The specimen was peripheral blood, collected after recovery from COVID-19. The source of these receptors is a human donor who had recovered from COVID-19.

The DNA for the CDR3 is TGTGCCAGCAGAGGGGTCTGGACAGGACTACGAATGAACACTGAAGCTTTCTTT. This codes for CASRGVWTGLRMNTEAFF. The rearrangement links TRBV2 to TRBJ1-1; 7 nucleotides match TRBD1. The germline V gene encodes CDR1 SNHLY and CDR2 FYNNEI. CDR3 length: 18 amino acids. After removal of 6 bases from V and 0 bases from J, the junction contained 16 bases not matched to a gene.

V is TRBV2 and J is TRBJ1-6, with D unresolved. Trimming removed 6 bases from V and 9 bases from J, with 18 bases in between. The CDR3 is 15 amino acids. In germline, CDR1 is SNHLY, CDR2 FYNNEI. The CDR3: CASRVDSGITSPLHF. The CDR3 nucleotides are TGTGCCAGCAGGGTTGACTCCGGAATTACTTCACCCCTCCACTTT. Using reference TRBV2 and TRBJ1-6 for the parts outside the CDR3, the full variable domain is EPEVTQTPSHQVTQMGQEVILRCVPISNHLYFYWYRQILGQKVEFLVSFYNNEISEKSEIFDDQFSVERPDGSNFTLKIRSTKLEDSAMYFCASRVDSGITSPLHFGNGTRLTVT.

The chain recombines TRBV6-1 with TRBJ2-1, with 7 bases matching TRBD1. CDR1 is MNHNS and CDR2 is SASEGT in the germline V gene. V gave up 2 bases and J gave up 10 bases; unmatched junction bases: 8. The CDR3 is made up of 14 amino acids. The CDR3 protein is CASSEWTGIEEQFF. The CDR3 region has the DNA TGTGCCAGCAGTGAATGGACAGGAATTGAGGAGCAGTTCTTC.

The rearrangement joins TRBV5-4 to TRBJ2-5; TRBD1 aligns across 11 bases. V dropped 4 bases and J dropped 5; count of bases not matched to a gene: 10. The germline CDR1 and CDR2 sequences are SGHNT and YYREEE (reference sequence). The CDR3 length is 16 residues. The CDR3 sequence is CASSRTGGNMGETQYF. For the CDR3, the DNA is TGTGCCAGCAGCCGGACAGGGGGCAATATGGGGGAGACCCAGTACTTC. The entire variable domain, with the rest obtained from reference TRBV5-4 and TRBJ2-5, is as follows: ETGVTQSPTHLIKTRGQQVTLRCSSQSGHNTVSWYQQALGQGPQFIFQYYREEENGRGNFPPRFSGLQFPNYSSELNVNALELDDSALYLCASSRTGGNMGETQYFGPGTRLLVL.

This clone was observed a few times. The chain carries TRBV7-7 and TRBJ2-5; D ambiguous. Germline V gene sequence: CDR1 SSHAT, CDR2 FNYEAQ (reference sequence). The V gene lost 1 base and the J gene lost 1 base, with 10 bases spanning the gap. The CDR3 length is 15 residues. The CDR3 DNA follows: TGTGCCAGCAGCTTAGAAATCGGCAGCCAAGAGACCCAGTACTTC. Its translation is CASSLEIGSQETQYF.

The genes are TRBV15 and TRBJ2-7; D may match TRBD1 or TRBD2 (5 bases each). CDR1 LNHNV and CDR2 YYDKDF come from the germline V gene (reference sequence). CDR3 length equals 15 residues. With 5 bases removed from V and 2 bases from J, the gap between germline ends came to 16 bases. The CDR3 here is CATSPSRDGAYEQYF. The CDR3 DNA reads TGTGCCACCAGCCCATCCCGGGACGGGGCCTACGAGCAGTACTTC.

The gene calls are TRBV30 and TRBJ1-4; D perhaps matches TRBD1 (5 bases). CDR1 GTSNPN and CDR2 SVGIG come from the germline V gene (reference sequence). This CDR3 is 15 amino acids long. V was clipped by 4 bases and J by 6 bases, with 18 bases between them. CDR3 sequence (DNA): TGTGCCTGGACGCCTCGGGACTCTACAGATGAAAAACTGTTTTTT. Translating it yields CAWTPRDSTDEKLFF.

V usage is TRBV27 and J usage is TRBJ1-5; TRBD1 is a possible D gene (5 bases). Trimming pared 4 bases from V and 7 bases from J, leaving 11 bases between. This CDR3 comprises 13 residues. From germline, CDR1 is MNHEY and CDR2 SMNVEV (reference sequence). This CDR3 is CASSWDAAQPQHF. The DNA for the CDR3 is TGTGCCAGCAGTTGGGACGCCGCCCAGCCCCAGCATTTT.

CDR3 in amino acids: CASIPGEGYGYTF. In DNA, the CDR3 is TGTGCCAGCATCCCCGGGGAGGGCTATGGCTACACCTTC. This chain joins TRBV7-2 and TRBJ1-2, with unresolved D. V gave up 7 bases and J gave up 4 bases, with 13 bases separating them. CDR1 and CDR2 from the germline V gene are SGHTA and FQGNSA. CDR3 length equals 13 residues.

This clone was observed a few times. CDR3 sequence: CASSFPDTEAFF. The CDR3 DNA sequence: TGTGCCAGCAGCTTCCCCGACACTGAAGCTTTCTTT. The chain combines TRBV11-2 with TRBJ1-1; D not certain. V was clipped by 3 bases and J by 3 bases, with 5 bases between them. The CDR3 is made up of 12 amino acids. Germline V gene sequence: CDR1 SGHAT, CDR2 FQNNGV. The complete variable domain, with remaining parts taken from reference TRBV11-2 and TRBJ1-1, reads EAGVAQSPRYKIIEKRQSVAFWCNPISGHATLYWYQQILGQGPKLLIQFQNNGVVDDSQLPKDRFSAERLKGVDSTLKIQPAKLEDSAVYLCASSFPDTEAFFGQGTRLTVV.

The J gene is TRBJ2-1, the V gene TRBV3-1 (or the pseudogene TRBV3-2); a weak D match, TRBD2 (6 bases). The CDR3 length is 15 residues. Looked up from germline, CDR1 is LGHDT and CDR2 is YNNKEL (reference sequence). Between the trimmed V and J ends, which lost 6 bases and 0 bases, there was a span of 12 bases. This chain's CDR3 is CASSIAVDSYNEQFF. CDR3 in DNA: TGTGCCAGCAGTATAGCGGTCGACTCCTACAATGAGCAGTTCTTC.

This rearrangement joins TRBV7-9 to TRBJ2-3, with a possible D match to TRBD2 (6 bases). This CDR3 spans 15 amino acids. The V gene lost 4 bases and the J gene lost 6 bases, with 17 bases spanning the gap. Germline CDR1 is SEHNR and CDR2 is FQNEAQ (reference sequence). CDR3 region: CASSSPEGGRDTQYF. The CDR3 nucleotides are TGTGCCAGCAGCTCACCAGAGGGAGGCAGGGATACGCAGTATTTT. The whole variable domain, filled in from reference TRBV7-9 and TRBJ2-3, reads DTGVSQNPRHKITKRGQNVTFRCDPISEHNRLYWYRQTLGQGPEFLTYFQNEAQLEKSRLLSDRFSAERPKGSFSTLEIQRTEQGDSAMYLCASSSPEGGRDTQYFGPGTRLTVL.

The chain is built from TRBV5-6 and TRBJ2-1, with 7 bases that match TRBD1. This CDR3 is built from 13 residues. J was trimmed by 13 bases and V by 0 bases; bases with no gene match: 7. CDR1 and CDR2 from the germline V gene are SGHDT and YYEEEE. The CDR3 DNA is TGTGCCAGCAGCTTGGGCACGGGACAGTTACAGTTCTTC. This translates into CASSLGTGQLQFF.